Below are 32 T cell receptor beta chains sequenced from a single sample in a study of shared clonotypes between healthy human individuals. This table comes from immunoSEQ multiplex PCR, and its TCRdb copy is limited to in-frame clones, with some not included. The sample gives about 1.1 million clones, 60% to 85% of which show up once; 0.89% is in the top ten. Sequenced: memory CD4+ T cells from PBMCs. Subset indicated: CD45RA-negative fraction. These receptors originate from a man between 18 and 35 years old in good health. Some clones in this sample may be carry-over from other donors' samples.

This chain uses TRBV7-9 with TRBJ1-2, with 8 bases fitting TRBD1. CDR1 SEHNR and CDR2 FQNEAQ come from the germline V gene (reference sequence). This CDR3 spans 13 amino acids. Losses at the gene ends were 5 bases for V and 2 bases for J; bases not matched to a gene: 1. This chain's CDR3 is CASSQGANYGYTF. CDR3 nucleotides: TGTGCCAGCAGCCAGGGGGCAAACTATGGCTACACCTTC. Variable domain in full (rest from reference TRBV7-9 and TRBJ1-2): DTGVSQNPRHKITKRGQNVTFRCDPISEHNRLYWYRQTLGQGPEFLTYFQNEAQLEKSRLLSDRFSAERPKGSFSTLEIQRTEQGDSAMYLCASSQGANYGYTFGSGTRLTVV.

The rearrangement links TRBV5-1 to TRBJ1-4; 7 bases line up with TRBD1. V was clipped by 3 bases and J by 7 bases; unmatched bases: 6. CDR3 length equals 14 residues. Germline V gene lookup returns CDR1 SGHRS and CDR2 YFSETQ. CDR3 bases: TGCGCCAGCAGCTATACAGGGGATAGTGAAAAACTGTTTTTT. It yields the protein CASSYTGDSEKLFF.

This rearrangement joins TRBV28 to TRBJ1-2; 9 positions agree with TRBD1. J lost 3 bases, V lost 5 bases, and 10 bases had no gene match. Germline V gene sequence: CDR1 MDHEN, CDR2 SYDVKM. The CDR3 covers 16 residues. This CDR3 is CASSTTNRGQDYGYTF. CDR3 in DNA: TGTGCCAGCAGTACAACAAACAGGGGGCAAGACTATGGCTACACCTTC.

To note about this clone: Other DNA sequences in this specimen translate into the identical CDR3. The chain carries TRBV20-1 and TRBJ2-7; no clear D gene. The CDR3 is made up of 10 amino acids. Germline CDR1 is DFQATT and CDR2 is SNEGSKA (reference sequence). V was shortened by 6 bases and J by 1 base, with 4 bases between the two germline ends. The CDR3 region is CSASSYEQYF. The CDR3 DNA reads TGCAGTGCGAGTTCCTACGAGCAGTACTTC.

The rearrangement joins TRBV15 to TRBJ2-7; 14 positions agree with TRBD2. Germline V lookup: CDR1 LNHNV, CDR2 YYDKDF (reference sequence). The CDR3 extends over 19 amino acids. With 3 bases clipped from V and 0 bases from J, the junction kept 10 bases outside the gene matches. CDR3 in DNA: TGTGCCACCAGCAGGGTCCTGGGACTAGCGGGAGCCCTCTCCTACGAGCAGTACTTC. This codes for CATSRVLGLAGALSYEQYF.

The V call is TRBV29-1, the J call TRBJ2-3, with 8 positions matching TRBD2. V gave up 2 bases and J gave up 1 base; unmatched junction bases: 2. The CDR3 has 14 amino acids. Germline V gene sequence: CDR1 SQVTM, CDR2 ANQGSEA. As DNA, the CDR3 is TGCAGCGTTGAACTCGGGGGGGGCACAGATACGCAGTATTTT. Its protein product is CSVELGGGTDTQYF.

The rearrangement uses TRBV19 and TRBJ2-5; D call uncertain. The CDR3 extends over 16 amino acids. V lost 2 bases and J lost 4, with 17 bases in between. The germline V gene has CDR1 LNHDA and CDR2 SQIVND (reference sequence). CDR3 DNA sequence: TGTGCCAGTAGTATATCGGGCCGGCGGCCGGCAGAGACCCAGTACTTC. Translation: CASSISGRRPAETQYF. Together with reference TRBV19 and TRBJ2-5, the CDR3 gives the full variable domain: DGGITQSPKYLFRKEGQNVTLSCEQNLNHDAMYWYRQDPGQGLRLIYYSQIVNDFQKGDIAEGYSVSREKKESFPLTVTSAQKNPTAFYLCASSISGRRPAETQYFGPGTRLLVL.

This clone was found once. The chain recombines TRBV27 with TRBJ2-7; 8 bases agree with TRBD1. Losses at the gene ends were 6 bases for V and 2 bases for J; bases not matched to a gene: 6. Germline V gives CDR1 MNHEY, CDR2 SMNVEV (reference sequence). The CDR3 consists of 14 residues. This CDR3 reads CASSAGTGPYEQYF. DNA of the CDR3: TGTGCCAGCAGCGCCGGGACAGGACCCTACGAGCAGTACTTC.

The DNA for the CDR3 is TGTGCCAGCAGGGGAAGGAATCAGCCCCAGCATTTT. Protein sequence: CASRGRNQPQHF. V is TRBV28 and J is TRBJ1-5; D is unresolved. Trimming cost V 6 bases and J 4 bases, with 7 bases left between them. This CDR3 is built from 12 residues. Germline assignment: CDR1 MDHEN and CDR2 SYDVKM.

This clone has only a few counts. The V call is TRBV5-1, the J call TRBJ1-2; D remains ambiguous. The CDR3 has 13 amino acids. Trimming removed 2 bases from V and 1 base from J, with 6 bases in between. Germline V CDR1 and CDR2: SGHRS, YFSETQ. The CDR3 protein is CASSFQNNYGYTF. CDR3 sequence (DNA): TGCGCCAGCAGCTTCCAAAATAACTATGGCTACACCTTC.

Comment on this clone: A far bigger clonotype differs at one base, so this is likely a read error. The same CDR3 also results from other DNA sequences found in this sample. The rearrangement joins TRBV30 to TRBJ2-7, with 9 bases lining up with TRBD1. With 8 bases clipped from V and 1 base from J, the junction kept 3 bases outside the gene matches. CDR3 length: 12 residues. CDR1 is GTSNPN, CDR2 SVGIG, per germline (reference sequence). CDR3 protein: CAGTGNSYEQYF. The CDR3, as DNA: TGTGCCGGGACAGGGAATTCCTACGAGCAGTACTTC. Full variable domain (remainder filled in from reference TRBV30 and TRBJ2-7): SQTIHQWPATLVQPVGSPLSLECTVEGTSNPNLYWYRQAAGRGLQLLFYSVGIGQISSEVPQNLSASRPQDRQFILSSKKLLLSDSGFYLCAGTGNSYEQYFGPGTRLTVT.

At least ten counts were recorded for this clone. The rearrangement links TRBV7-2 to TRBJ2-5; tentative D call: TRBD2 (5 bases). Germline-derived CDR1 and CDR2 are SGHTA and FQGNSA. The germline V and J ends were trimmed by 5 bases and 5 bases, with 18 bases remaining between them. The CDR3 is made up of 15 amino acids. This CDR3 reads CASSKDSFPGETQYF. CDR3 coding DNA: TGTGCCAGCAGCAAGGACTCTTTCCCGGGGGAGACCCAGTACTTC.

This clone appeared a few times. This CDR3 reads CASSGEVFPDTQYF. The CDR3 bases are TGTGCCAGCAGTGGGGAAGTGTTCCCAGATACGCAGTATTTT. This chain uses TRBV6-1 with TRBJ2-3, with D hard to call. Germline CDR1 reads MNHNS; CDR2 reads SASEGT. The V gene lost 4 bases and the J gene lost 4 bases, with 12 bases spanning the gap. There are 14 residues in the CDR3.

This clone was seen just once. The chain combines TRBV6-1 with TRBJ2-3; D not resolved. The CDR3 length is 15 residues. Trimming stripped 1 base from V and 4 bases from J, with 12 bases between. Germline values: CDR1 MNHNS, CDR2 SASEGT. The CDR3 nucleotides are TGTGCCAGCAGTGAAGGACTTAACGACGCAGATACGCAGTATTTT. This sequence encodes CASSEGLNDADTQYF.

This clone was seen a handful of times. CDR3 sequence reads: CATSTPGGTGRQPQHF. The CDR3 DNA is TGTGCCACCAGCACTCCTGGGGGGACAGGGCGGCAGCCCCAGCATTTT. This sequence joins TRBV15 and TRBJ1-5, with 9 bases lining up with TRBD1. Per the germline V gene, CDR1 is LNHNV and CDR2 is YYDKDF (reference sequence). The CDR3 runs to 16 residues. V lost 4 bases and J lost 7; bases outside the gene matches: 11.

The chain links TRBV21-1 to TRBJ2-2; TRBD1 was called by the table and not checked on the DNA. TRBV21-1 is reported as a pseudogene. The CDR3 extends over 16 amino acids. The CDR3 loop reads CASSKVHRAGTGELFF. CDR3 in DNA: TGTGCCAGCAGCAAAGTCCACAGGGCAGGCACCGGGGAGCTGTTTTTT.

The chain uses TRBV5-1 and TRBJ2-2; D not certain. With 0 bases removed from V and 3 bases from J, the gap between germline ends came to 6 bases. Germline V gene sequence: CDR1 SGHRS, CDR2 YFSETQ. This CDR3 has 14 amino acids. The CDR3, as DNA: TGCGCCAGCAGCTTGGCGACCTACACCGGGGAGCTGTTTTTT. Translation gives CASSLATYTGELFF.

The V call is TRBV19, the J call TRBJ1-1, with D tentatively TRBD1 (6 bases). Between the trimmed V and J ends, which lost 4 bases and 7 bases, there was a span of 10 bases. The CDR3 loop spans 12 amino acids. Germline V gene data show CDR1 as LNHDA and CDR2 as SQIVND (reference sequence). The CDR3 DNA follows: TGTGCCAGTAGTAACAGGGTGGATGAAGCTTTCTTT. This translates into CASSNRVDEAFF.

The gene calls are TRBV19 and TRBJ1-2; TRBD1 matches at 7 bases. The J segment lost 1 base and the V segment lost 5 bases, leaving 10 bases of the junction unmatched. CDR3 length: 16 amino acids. Germline V gene sequence: CDR1 LNHDA, CDR2 SQIVND (reference sequence). The CDR3 DNA sequence: TGTGCCAGTAGTCGGACGGCGACAGGGCTTAACTATGGCTACACCTTC. Its translation is CASSRTATGLNYGYTF.

V gene TRBV30 combines with J gene TRBJ1-2; D not resolved. Germline V gives CDR1 GTSNPN, CDR2 SVGIG (reference sequence). V was cut by 0 bases and J by 4 bases, with 15 bases left in between. The CDR3 has 15 residues. The CDR3 loop reads CAWSVENSPFYGYTF. CDR3 DNA sequence: TGTGCCTGGAGTGTTGAAAACAGCCCTTTCTATGGCTACACCTTC.

The rearrangement joins TRBV30 to TRBJ1-1; TRBD1 agrees at 7 bases. J was trimmed by 1 base and V by 5 bases; bases with no gene match: 4. The CDR3 is 13 residues long. The V gene's germline CDR1 is GTSNPN and CDR2 SVGIG (reference sequence). The CDR3 loop reads CAWATGQNTEAFF. DNA of the CDR3: TGTGCCTGGGCGACAGGGCAGAACACTGAAGCTTTCTTT.

This clone was picked up many times. Other DNA sequences in this sample translate to the same CDR3. The chain employs TRBV2 and TRBJ1-1; no clear D. Between the trimmed V and J ends, which lost 6 bases and 1 base, there was a span of 3 bases. Germline V gene sequence: CDR1 SNHLY, CDR2 FYNNEI. This CDR3 region has 11 residues. The CDR3, as DNA: TGTGCCAGCAGGGAGAACACTGAAGCTTTCTTT. Protein sequence: CASRENTEAFF. The full variable domain, completed using reference TRBV2 and TRBJ1-1, is EPEVTQTPSHQVTQMGQEVILRCVPISNHLYFYWYRQILGQKVEFLVSFYNNEISEKSEIFDDQFSVERPDGSNFTLKIRSTKLEDSAMYFCASRENTEAFFGQGTRLTVV.

This chain connects TRBV28 to TRBJ2-1, with D possibly being TRBD2 (5 bases). V was trimmed by 5 bases and J by 6 bases, leaving 23 bases between them. Germline CDR1 is MDHEN and CDR2 is SYDVKM. The CDR3 contains 17 residues. Here the CDR3 DNA reads TGTGCCAGCAGTACCGTCCCCTCATATCGGGGTCTCAATGAGCAGTTCTTC. This translates into CASSTVPSYRGLNEQFF. Filled out from reference TRBV28 and TRBJ2-1, the complete variable domain reads DVKVTQSSRYLVKRTGEKVFLECVQDMDHENMFWYRQDPGLGLRLIYFSYDVKMKEKGDIPEGYSVSREKKERFSLILESASTNQTSMYLCASSTVPSYRGLNEQFFGPGTRLTVL.

As for this clone: Within the sample, other DNA sequences also encode this same CDR3. V usage is TRBV18 and J usage is TRBJ1-3; D is ambiguous. Germline CDR1 is KGHSH and CDR2 is LQKENI. The CDR3 consists of 15 residues. V lost 1 base and J lost 4, with 11 bases in between. CDR3 in amino acids: CASSPLPGSGNTIYF. For the CDR3, the DNA is TGTGCCAGCTCACCACTACCGGGATCCGGAAACACCATATATTTT.

This rearrangement joins TRBV7-2 to TRBJ2-5; D may correspond to TRBD1 or TRBD2 (5 bases each). The CDR3 has 16 residues. The ends were cut back, 5 bases at V and 4 bases at J, with 20 bases in the middle. The germline V gene encodes CDR1 SGHTA and CDR2 FQGNSA. DNA for the CDR3: TGTGCCAGCAGCGCGAACACCGGGACCGTTAGAGAGACCCAGTACTTC. Protein: CASSANTGTVRETQYF.

This clone was picked up one time. This chain joins TRBV4-1 and TRBJ2-5; 14 nucleotides agree with TRBD2. The germline CDR1 and CDR2 sequences are MGHRA and YSYEKL. The CDR3 runs to 16 residues. V was clipped by 4 bases and J by 2 bases; unmatched bases: 3. For the CDR3, the DNA is TGCGCCAGCAGCCTAGGGACTAGCGGGAGTCAAGAGACCCAGTACTTC. Encoded protein: CASSLGTSGSQETQYF.

This clone was picked up a small number of times. The chain recombines TRBV28 with TRBJ1-5; TRBD1 might be the D (5 bases). Germline lookup yields CDR1 MDHEN and CDR2 SYDVKM. The CDR3 consists of 15 residues. Trimming stripped 6 bases from V and 3 bases from J, with 15 bases between. The CDR3 region is CASREGTEYNQPQHF. Here the CDR3 DNA reads TGTGCCAGCAGGGAAGGGACGGAGTACAATCAGCCCCAGCATTTT.

The CDR3 DNA is TGTGCCAGCAGCCCCGGACAGGGAGGCGGGAATGAGCAGTTCTTC. Its protein product is CASSPGQGGGNEQFF. The J gene is TRBJ2-1, the V gene TRBV5-4; 8 positions agree with TRBD1. The V and J ends lost 4 bases and 7 bases, in that order; junction bases with no gene match: 10. Germline CDR1 SGHNT, CDR2 YYREEE (reference sequence). This CDR3 spans 15 amino acids.

This clone was seen once. The identical CDR3 is also encoded by other nucleotide sequences in the sample. The chain employs TRBV20-1 and TRBJ2-5; D not certain. There are 11 residues in the CDR3. The germline V gene has CDR1 DFQATT and CDR2 SNEGSKA (reference sequence). Between the trimmed V and J ends, which lost 4 bases and 0 bases, there was a span of 3 bases. CDR3 protein: CSATHQETQYF. CDR3 in DNA: TGCAGTGCTACCCACCAAGAGACCCAGTACTTC.

The genes are TRBV19 and TRBJ2-5; 9 positions match TRBD2. V lost 6 bases to trimming and J lost 4 bases; unmatched junction nucleotides: 12. There are 16 residues in the CDR3. Germline CDR1 and CDR2: LNHDA and SQIVND (reference sequence). CDR3 in DNA: TGTGCCAGTAGCCCCCCCGGCGGGAGGGCTTCAGAGACCCAGTACTTC. Protein: CASSPPGGRASETQYF.

The sample holds many counts of this clone. This chain links TRBV6-6 with TRBJ2-7; D remains ambiguous. V was trimmed by 0 bases and J by 5 bases, leaving 14 bases between them. This CDR3 has 15 residues. In germline, CDR1 is MNHNY, CDR2 SVGAGI (reference sequence). Here the CDR3 DNA reads TGTGCCAGCAGTTACTCGCCGGGTCCTAGGCACGAGCAGTACTTC. Residues: CASSYSPGPRHEQYF.

The V gene is TRBV28, the J gene TRBJ2-1; 9 bases align to TRBD2. This CDR3 has 15 amino acids. The junction had 9 bases not matched to a gene; V was cut back by 4 bases and J by 8 bases. Germline CDR1 reads MDHEN; CDR2 reads SYDVKM. The CDR3: CASSSLAGGGDEQFF. CDR3 bases: TGTGCCAGCAGTTCGTTAGCGGGCGGGGGGGATGAGCAGTTCTTC.